The sequence of this T cell receptor beta chain was determined in a study of PD-L1 blockade in urothelial cancer. About the research overall: When blood samples were assessed, the median T cell count was 141,255.

Added to each PCR by spiking were synthetic TCR analog templates. The assay was immunoSEQ multiplex PCR, and TCRdb's table has in-frame clones only and misses some. Here the sample spans about 120,000 clones, roughly 89% being singletons. Time point in this sample: peripheral blood 6 weeks after treatment start. Sample contribution per patient ranged from 1 to 8, covering pretreatment and on-treatment. The sequenced sample was PBMCs, obtained around atezolizumab (anti-PD-L1) treatment. The sequence was collected from a man aged 55 to 70 with urothelial cancer.

CDR3 loop: CASSLRTALSYGYTF. The DNA for the CDR3 is TGTGCCAGCAGCCTAAGGACAGCTCTTTCCTATGGCTACACCTTC. This rearrangement joins TRBV7-2 to TRBJ1-2, with TRBD1 as a possible D gene (6 bases). V lost 5 bases to trimming and J lost 4 bases, with 17 bases between them. There are 15 residues in the CDR3. Germline CDR1 and CDR2: SGHTA and FQGNSA.